A selection of T cell receptor beta chains follows, all from one sample in a study of blood T cell repertoires in COVID-19. The protocol was immunoSEQ multiplex PCR, while the TCRdb copy is restricted to in-frame clones and leaves out a portion. The sample lists around 60,000 clones, roughly 84% occurring once. The source material was peripheral blood. These receptors came from a man in his fifties or sixties with COVID-19, enrolled during active disease. Each CDR3 is given with its conserved first and last residue. A D gene is named only where the DNA matches it firmly. Size values are once, few and many counts, or a class for expanded clones, and some rows have none.

J gene | V gene | D gene | clone size | CDR3 DNA | CDR3 protein
TRBJ1-6 | TRBV7-3 | - | - | TGTGCCAGCAGCTTATCCCAGAATTCACCCCTCCACTTT | CASSLSQNSPLHF
TRBJ1-5 | TRBV5-4 | - | - | TGTGCCAGCAGCTTGGCCGGCGGGCATCAGCCCCAGCATTTT | CASSLAGGHQPQHF
TRBJ2-3 | TRBV7-3 | - | - | TGTGCCAGCAGCTTAATGCGTCTCGAGGGCACAGATACGCAGTATTTT | CASSLMRLEGTDTQYF
TRBJ2-1 | TRBV2 | TRBD2 | - | TGTGCCAGCAGTGAACAGGGACTAGCGAAGTTCTTC | CASSEQGLAKFF
TRBJ1-1 | TRBV2 | - | - | TGTGCCAGCAGTGATCCGCGGGGAGACACTGAAGCTTTCTTT | CASSDPRGDTEAFF
TRBJ2-7 | TRBV20-1 | - | once | TGCAGTGCTAGTGGTAGACTTAACTACGAGCAGTACTTC | CSASGRLNYEQYF
TRBJ2-7 | TRBV5-1 | TRBD2 | - | TGCGCCAGCAGCCCCGAAGGGACTAGGACCTACGAGCAGTACTTC | CASSPEGTRTYEQYF
TRBJ2-7 | TRBV7-9 | - | - | TGTGCCAGCAGCTTAGCTGAGAAGGGGATCCCGTCCCACGAGCAGTACTTC | CASSLAEKGIPSHEQYF
TRBJ2-4 | TRBV7-2 | - | - | TGTGCCAGCAGCTTCGTCCCAGCTGACAGTTTGATTCAGTACTTC | CASSFVPADSLIQYF
TRBJ1-5 | TRBV11-2 | - | - | TGTGCCAGCAGCCCGGGACATTTTAGCAATCAGCCCCAGCATTTT | CASSPGHFSNQPQHF
TRBJ1-3 | TRBV3-1/TRBV3-2 | - | - | TGTGCCAGCAGCCAGGGCAGGTTGTCGGGAAACACCATATATTTT | CASSQGRLSGNTIYF
TRBJ2-7 | TRBV7-3 | TRBD1 | - | TGTGCCAGCAGCCCCGGGACAGGGGTATCCTACGAGCAGTACTTC | CASSPGTGVSYEQYF
TRBJ1-5 | TRBV19 | - | - | TGTGCCAGTAGGACTACCCCGGGGTTGGGTCAGCCCCAGCATTTT | CASRTTPGLGQPQHF
TRBJ1-5 | TRBV9 | - | - | TGTGCCAGCAGCGTAGGCCGGCAGCCCCAGCATTTT | CASSVGRQPQHF
TRBJ1-2 | TRBV18 | - | - | TGTGCCAGCTCACCCATGGAATACAGTCGGCACTATGGCTACACCTTC | CASSPMEYSRHYGYTF
TRBJ1-4 | TRBV7-9 | - | - | TGTGCCAGCAGCGAAGGCTATCGACAGACAAATGAAAAACTGTTTTTT | CASSEGYRQTNEKLFF
TRBJ2-6 | TRBV28 | TRBD2 | - | TGTGCCAGCAGTCCCGACGGATACCTTGCAGGTAGCGGGTACTCTGGGGCCAACGTCCTGACTTTC | CASSPDGYLAGSGYSGANVLTF